The T cell receptor beta chain under discussion was sequenced for a study of OX40 agonist ivuxolimab in advanced cancers. Broader study findings: People who partly responded at 0.1-3.0 mg/kg had some of the least clonal expansion seen. Relative to CD4+ cells, CD8+ T cells on average had more expanded clones.

Concerning this clone: The antigen remains unidentified.

Repertoires were generated with immunoSEQ multiplex PCR, while TCRdb's copy carries only in-frame clones and drops some. The sample consists of 100,000 or so clones, roughly 84% of them appearing once. The CDR3 runs 15 residues. Germline V gene data show CDR1 as SEHNR and CDR2 as FQNEAQ (reference sequence). V was cut by 5 bases and J by 2 bases, with 16 bases left in between. The TCR was taken from an adult with an advanced solid tumor such as melanoma, head and neck, liver or kidney cancer. Sequences were derived from CD4+ or CD8+ T cells sorted from blood, sampled in a trial of the OX40 agonist ivuxolimab. The rearrangement links TRBV7-9 to TRBJ2-7; D is ambiguous. CDR3 nucleotide sequence: TGTGCCAGCAGCCTCCTCCGCGGCAGTCCCTACGAGCAGTACTTC. This translates into CASSLLRGSPYEQYF.